This TCR beta chain was identified in a study of blood T cell repertoires in COVID-19. Here immunoSEQ multiplex PCR was the method, and the copy in TCRdb shows in-frame clones only, minus some. This sample has 350,000 to 400,000 clones, with 85% to 90% found just once. V lost 5 bases and J lost 2, with 15 bases in between. Germline V CDR1 and CDR2: SNHLY, FYNNEI. The CDR3 is 15 amino acids. Individuals drawn from some 25 US areas were about 18 to 100 years old. V usage is TRBV2 and J usage is TRBJ1-2, with D unclear. Sequencing used PBMCs or T cells enriched from blood (not recorded which). The sequence came from a woman aged 18 to 35 who had recovered from COVID-19. The CDR3 DNA is TGTGCCAGCAGTCCCGGCCAGGTCGCCAACTATGGCTACACCTTC. Translation gives CASSPGQVANYGYTF.